This T cell receptor (beta chain) stems from a study of CD8+CD57+ T cells in acquired aplastic anemia. Overall study: The DNA of sorted CD4+ and CD8+ cells averaged around 3.2 ug.

General study findings and limits: In common between the patients and the controls were more than 25 CD8+ CDR3 sequences.

A remark on this clonotype: As yet, its antigen is unknown.

Profiling that covered TCR beta VDJ and CDR3 relied on genomic DNA as its template. TCRdb analysed the reads with MiXCR anew, one entry per CDR3 protein. The data contain roughly 300,000 distinct CDR3 sequences, around three fifths of them seen just once; the ten biggest clones take up less than 10%. This CDR3 has 12 amino acids. Germline V gene data show CDR1 as SQVTM and CDR2 as ANQGSEA. The source material was sorted CD4+, CD8+, or CD8+CD57+ T cells (not recorded which) from PBMCs. J is TRBJ2-1 and V is TRBV29-1; TRBD2 matches 7 bases. This TCR derives from a human donor with severe aplastic anemia or a healthy control (not recorded which). The DNA for the CDR3 is TGCAGTCTCGGTGGGGGGGGCAATGAGCAGTTCTTC. This gives the protein CSLGGGGNEQFF.